The 25 T cell receptor beta chains below all came from one sample that was sequenced in a study of cytomegalovirus exposure and HLA in healthy donors. Primers: 60 Vbeta forward and 13 Jbeta reverse. Generated by immunoSEQ multiplex PCR, the TCRdb table keeps only in-frame clones and is missing some. Of some 150,000 clones detected, approximately 80% appear once; the ten largest clones hold roughly 3.5%. Sequencing used PBMCs. These receptors originate from a man younger than 45 in good health and CMV-seropositive.

Turning to this clone: One end of the junction fails to match germline, which may point to a read error. The same CDR3 can be traced to other DNA sequences in this sample. The CDR3 protein is CASSEGPGVTTQYF. The CDR3 DNA follows: TGTGCCAGTAGTGAAGGGCCGGGGGTTACTACGCAGTATTTT. The gene calls are TRBV6-4 and TRBJ2-3; D perhaps matches TRBD2 (6 bases). The CDR3 sequence is 14 residues long. Germline V gene sequence: CDR1 MRHNA, CDR2 SNTAGT.

V is TRBV2 and J is TRBJ1-1, with TRBD1 matching 10 bases. The CDR3 runs to 16 residues. Germline assignment: CDR1 SNHLY and CDR2 FYNNEI. V shed 6 bases, J shed 3 bases, and the junction held 10 bases outside the gene matches. The CDR3 region is CASSVDDRGLDTEAFF. DNA for the CDR3: TGTGCCAGCAGCGTCGACGACAGGGGGCTAGACACTGAAGCTTTCTTT. The full variable domain, rest sourced from reference TRBV2 and TRBJ1-1, is EPEVTQTPSHQVTQMGQEVILRCVPISNHLYFYWYRQILGQKVEFLVSFYNNEISEKSEIFDDQFSVERPDGSNFTLKIRSTKLEDSAMYFCASSVDDRGLDTEAFFGQGTRLTVV.

The rearrangement uses TRBV11-1 and TRBJ2-6; perhaps TRBD2 as D (6 bases). Trimming took off 3 bases at V and 0 bases at J, with 12 bases between the two ends. The CDR3 has 17 residues. Per the germline V gene, CDR1 is SGHAT and CDR2 is FQDESV (reference sequence). As DNA, the CDR3 is TGTGCCAGCAGCTTCCCCCGGGGGAGCTCTGGGGCCAACGTCCTGACTTTC. It translates to CASSFPRGSSGANVLTF.

The rearrangement uses TRBV28 and TRBJ2-1; TRBD2 matches at 8 bases. The CDR3 is 15 amino acids. With 1 base clipped from V and 7 bases from J, the junction kept 6 bases outside the gene matches. Germline V lookup: CDR1 MDHEN, CDR2 SYDVKM. The CDR3 here is CASSLFLAGNNEQFF. The CDR3 coding sequence is TGTGCCAGCAGTTTATTCTTAGCGGGGAATAATGAGCAGTTCTTC.

The J gene is TRBJ2-1, the V gene TRBV28, with 7 bases aligning to TRBD2. Germline CDR1 is MDHEN and CDR2 is SYDVKM. J was trimmed by 8 bases and V by 6 bases; bases with no gene match: 16. The CDR3 consists of 16 residues. CDR3 sequence: CASSTAPREAGDEQFF. As DNA, the CDR3 is TGTGCCAGCAGCACCGCGCCCCGGGAGGCAGGCGATGAGCAGTTCTTC.

V gene TRBV6-1 combines with J gene TRBJ1-5; 7 bases are a match to TRBD1. CDR1 and CDR2 from the germline V gene are MNHNS and SASEGT. This CDR3 is built from 14 residues. V was clipped by 5 bases and J by 6 bases; unmatched bases: 7. The CDR3 sequence: CASSLDRLGQPQHF. Here the CDR3 DNA reads TGTGCCAGCAGTTTGGACAGGCTGGGTCAGCCCCAGCATTTT.

The gene calls are TRBV15 and TRBJ2-1, with D possibly matching TRBD1 (5 bases). This CDR3 has 14 amino acids. The V end lost 7 bases, the J end lost 3 bases, and 13 bases lay between the germline ends. CDR1 and CDR2 (germline): LNHNV, YYDKDF (reference sequence). In DNA form, the CDR3 reads TGTGCCACCATGAGACAGATGAGCTACAATGAGCAGTTCTTC. As protein: CATMRQMSYNEQFF.

This clone showed up just a few times. The CDR3 DNA reads TGCGCCAGCAGCTTGGGGAGGGGTGATTCACCCCTCCACTTT. Encoded protein: CASSLGRGDSPLHF. The chain uses TRBV5-1 and TRBJ1-6, with D possibly being TRBD1 (5 bases). The CDR3 consists of 14 residues. V lost 0 bases, J lost 8 bases, and 9 bases lay in between. Germline loops: CDR1 SGHRS, CDR2 YFSETQ.

The chain employs TRBV6-5 and TRBJ1-1; tentatively, D is TRBD1 (5 bases). Germline V lookup: CDR1 MNHEY, CDR2 SVGAGI. The V gene lost 6 bases and the J gene lost 8 bases, with 10 bases spanning the gap. The CDR3 runs 11 residues. The CDR3 bases are TGTGCCAGCAGATCAGGGTACGAAGCTTTCTTT. It yields the protein CASRSGYEAFF.

CDR3 sequence: CAISEGGVTEAFF. The CDR3 nucleotides are TGTGCCATCAGTGAGGGGGGGGTCACTGAAGCTTTCTTT. The chain couples TRBV10-3 to TRBJ1-1, with D perhaps TRBD1 (5 bases). Trimming removed 2 bases at V and 4 bases at J, with 8 bases between. The CDR3 consists of 13 residues. Germline V gene data show CDR1 as ENHRY and CDR2 as SYGVKD.

This rearrangement joins TRBV2 to TRBJ1-4; 9 nucleotides align to TRBD1. Germline CDR1 and CDR2: SNHLY and FYNNEI. The ends lost 4 bases at V and 4 bases at J; junction bases unmatched: 1. The CDR3 length is 14 residues. In nucleotides, the CDR3 is TGTGCCAGCAGTGTGGACAGGGGTAATGAAAAACTGTTTTTT. It encodes CASSVDRGNEKLFF.

The chain links TRBV7-9 to TRBJ1-6; 7 positions match TRBD1. Trimming cost V 2 bases and J 8 bases; bases outside gene matches: 0. This CDR3 region has 13 residues. CDR1 and CDR2 (germline): SEHNR, FQNEAQ (reference sequence). CDR3 protein: CASSLTGDSPLHF. The CDR3 nucleotides are TGTGCCAGCAGCTTAACAGGGGATTCACCCCTCCACTTT.

This chain links TRBV2 with TRBJ2-7; 7 bases match TRBD1. This CDR3 has 14 amino acids. Germline-derived CDR1 and CDR2 are SNHLY and FYNNEI. V was pared by 5 bases and J by 3 bases, with 7 bases of the junction left unmatched. The CDR3 DNA follows: TGTGCCAGCAGTTATCCGGGACAGCACTACGAGCAGTACTTC. Residues: CASSYPGQHYEQYF.

The CDR3 spells CASSQLGGAGTDTQYF. CDR3 DNA: TGCGCCAGCAGCCAACTCGGGGGGGCCGGTACAGATACGCAGTATTTT. This chain connects TRBV4-3 to TRBJ2-3; 8 bases match TRBD2. Germline V CDR1 and CDR2: LGHNA, YSLEER. The junction had 7 bases not matched to a gene; V was cut back by 2 bases and J by 3 bases. The CDR3 runs 16 residues.

The chain uses TRBV7-9 and TRBJ2-7; TRBD1 aligns across 9 bases. The length of the CDR3 is 14 residues. V shed 5 bases and J 3 bases; nucleotides not matched to a gene: 5. Per the germline V gene, CDR1 is SEHNR and CDR2 is FQNEAQ (reference sequence). The CDR3 sequence is CASSPRDRDYEQYF. The CDR3 region has the DNA TGTGCCAGCAGCCCCAGGGACAGGGACTACGAGCAGTACTTC.

This chain links TRBV9 with TRBJ2-1; perhaps TRBD2 as D (6 bases). This CDR3 region has 15 residues. Germline V CDR1 and CDR2: SGDLS, YYNGEE. V was trimmed by 4 bases and J by 4 bases, leaving 15 bases between them. In DNA, the CDR3 is TGTGCCAGCAGCCTAGCTTCGGGGGATTACAATGAGCAGTTCTTC. Residues: CASSLASGDYNEQFF.

J is TRBJ1-3 and V is TRBV6-4; the D gene is possibly TRBD1 (8 bases). Gene TRBJ2-2 matches the end of the DNA better, so the J call may be wrong. CDR1 MRHNA and CDR2 SNTAGT come from the germline V gene. The CDR3 is 13 residues long. The CDR3 loop reads CASGTGGAGELFF. The CDR3, as DNA: TGTGCCAGCGGAACAGGGGGGGCCGGGGAGCTGTTTTTT.

The rearrangement links TRBV5-1 to TRBJ1-5, with 7 positions matching TRBD1. The CDR3 runs to 15 residues. The germline V gene encodes CDR1 SGHRS and CDR2 YFSETQ. V shed 0 bases, J shed 3 bases, and the junction held 3 bases outside the gene matches. Here the CDR3 reads CASSLGQGVNQPQHF. As DNA, the CDR3 is TGCGCCAGCAGCTTGGGGCAGGGGGTCAATCAGCCCCAGCATTTT.

The chain carries TRBV6-1 and TRBJ2-7; 8 nucleotides match TRBD1. The CDR3 contains 14 residues. The germline V gene encodes CDR1 MNHNS and CDR2 SASEGT. V gave up 2 bases and J gave up 3 bases; unmatched junction bases: 3. Here the CDR3 reads CASSEKTGDYEQYF. CDR3 sequence (DNA): TGTGCCAGCAGTGAAAAGACAGGGGACTACGAGCAGTACTTC.

CDR3 sequence: CASSSVGAGNTIYF. CDR3 sequence (DNA): TGCGCCAGCAGTTCTGTAGGGGCTGGAAACACCATATATTTT. The V and J genes are TRBV10-2 and TRBJ1-3, with a tentative D call TRBD1 (5 bases). CDR1 and CDR2 from the germline V gene are WSHSY and SAAADI. The V gene lost 5 bases and the J gene lost 2 bases, with 10 bases spanning the gap. The CDR3 consists of 14 residues.

The V call is TRBV6-1, the J call TRBJ2-3; D is undetermined. Germline V gene sequence: CDR1 MNHNS, CDR2 SASEGT. The CDR3 contains 13 residues. V lost 2 bases to trimming and J lost 1 base, with 4 bases between them. Written as DNA, the CDR3 is TGTGCCAGCAGTGAAAGCCGCACAGATACGCAGTATTTT. Translating it yields CASSESRTDTQYF.

This chain's CDR3 is CASSLSRTEAFF. In DNA, the CDR3 is TGTGCCAGCAGTCTCTCGCGGACTGAAGCTTTCTTT. The chain employs TRBV6-5 and TRBJ1-1; no reliable D call. Trimming stripped 5 bases from V and 5 bases from J, with 9 bases between. CDR3 length: 12 amino acids. The germline gives CDR1 MNHEY, CDR2 SVGAGI.

The chain has TRBV7-9 and TRBJ1-4; 8 nucleotides align to TRBD1. The junction had 14 bases not matched to a gene; V was cut back by 1 base and J by 16 bases. This CDR3 has 15 amino acids. Germline V gives CDR1 SEHNR, CDR2 FQNEAQ (reference sequence). The CDR3: CASSLEDPDGQGKFF. CDR3 DNA sequence: TGTGCCAGCAGCTTAGAAGATCCTGACGGACAGGGAAAGTTTTTT.

V gene TRBV19 combines with J gene TRBJ1-5, with 7 bases lining up with TRBD1. The CDR3 totals 15 residues. V gave up 1 base and J gave up 3 bases; unmatched junction bases: 3. The germline CDR1 and CDR2 sequences are LNHDA and SQIVND (reference sequence). The CDR3 loop reads CASSIATGFNQPQHF. The CDR3 nucleotides read TGTGCCAGTAGTATAGCGACAGGGTTCAATCAGCCCCAGCATTTT.

The gene calls are TRBV6-6 and TRBJ1-5; D gene unclear. Trimming removed 4 bases at V and 4 bases at J, with 11 bases between. Per the germline V gene, CDR1 is MNHNY and CDR2 is SVGAGI (reference sequence). This CDR3 comprises 14 residues. This chain's CDR3 is CASSSRAGNQPQHF. CDR3 DNA: TGTGCCAGCAGTTCCCGGGCGGGGAATCAGCCCCAGCATTTT.